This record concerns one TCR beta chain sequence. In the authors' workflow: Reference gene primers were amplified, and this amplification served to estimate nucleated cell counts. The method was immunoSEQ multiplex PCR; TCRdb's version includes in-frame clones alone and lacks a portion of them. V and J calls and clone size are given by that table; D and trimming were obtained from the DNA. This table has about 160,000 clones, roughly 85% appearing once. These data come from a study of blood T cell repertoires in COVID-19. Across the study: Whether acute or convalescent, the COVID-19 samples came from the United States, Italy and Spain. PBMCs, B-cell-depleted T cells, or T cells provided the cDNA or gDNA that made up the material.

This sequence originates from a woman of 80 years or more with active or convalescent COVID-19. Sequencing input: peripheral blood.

The CDR3 sequence: CASSLGRAYNEQFF. The CDR3 DNA follows: TGTGCCAGCAGCTTGGGCAGGGCCTACAATGAGCAGTTCTTC. This chain uses TRBV7-2 with TRBJ2-1, with a tentative D call TRBD1 (5 bases). Between the trimmed V and J ends, which lost 3 bases and 2 bases, there was a span of 8 bases. From germline, CDR1 is SGHTA and CDR2 FQGNSA. The CDR3 contains 14 residues. Using reference TRBV7-2 and TRBJ2-1 for the parts outside the CDR3, the full variable domain is GAGVSQSPSNKVTEKGKDVELRCDPISGHTALYWYRQSLGQGLEFLIYFQGNSAPDKSGLPSDRFSAERTGGSVSTLTIQRTQQEDSAVYLCASSLGRAYNEQFFGPGTRLTVL.